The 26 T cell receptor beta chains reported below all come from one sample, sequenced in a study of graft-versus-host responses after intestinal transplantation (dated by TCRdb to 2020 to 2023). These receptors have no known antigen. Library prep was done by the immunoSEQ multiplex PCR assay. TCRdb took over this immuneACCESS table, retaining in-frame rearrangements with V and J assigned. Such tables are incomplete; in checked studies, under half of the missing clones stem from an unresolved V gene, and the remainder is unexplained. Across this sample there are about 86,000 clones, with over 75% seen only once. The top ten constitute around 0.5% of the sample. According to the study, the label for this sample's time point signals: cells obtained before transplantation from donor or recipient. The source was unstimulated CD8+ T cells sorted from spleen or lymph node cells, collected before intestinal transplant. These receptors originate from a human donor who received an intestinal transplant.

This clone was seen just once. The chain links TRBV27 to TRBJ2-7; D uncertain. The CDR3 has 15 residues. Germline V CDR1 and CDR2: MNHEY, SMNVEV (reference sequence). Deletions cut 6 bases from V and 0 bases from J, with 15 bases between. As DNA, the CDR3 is TGTGCCAGCAGCCCGAGCACTCGGAGCTCCTACGAGCAGTACTTC. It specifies CASSPSTRSSYEQYF.

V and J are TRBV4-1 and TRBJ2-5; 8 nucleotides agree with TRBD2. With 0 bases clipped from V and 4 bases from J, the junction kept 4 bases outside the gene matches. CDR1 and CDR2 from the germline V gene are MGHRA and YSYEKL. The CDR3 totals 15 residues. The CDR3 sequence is CASSQEGLGRETQYF. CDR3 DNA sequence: TGCGCCAGCAGCCAAGAGGGACTAGGACGAGAGACCCAGTACTTC.

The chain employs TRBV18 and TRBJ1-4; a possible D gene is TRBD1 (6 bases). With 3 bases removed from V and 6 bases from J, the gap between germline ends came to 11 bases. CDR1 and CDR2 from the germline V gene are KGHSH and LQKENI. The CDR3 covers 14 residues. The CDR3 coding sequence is TGTGCCAGCTCACCCGGACAGCCCGATGAAAAACTGTTTTTT. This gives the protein CASSPGQPDEKLFF.

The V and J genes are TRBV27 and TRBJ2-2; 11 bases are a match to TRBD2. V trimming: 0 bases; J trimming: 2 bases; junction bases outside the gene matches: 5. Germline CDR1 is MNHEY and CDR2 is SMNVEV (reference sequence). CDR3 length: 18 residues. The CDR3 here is CASSLSVAGGLNTGELFF. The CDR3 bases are TGTGCCAGCAGTTTATCGGTAGCGGGAGGGCTAAACACCGGGGAGCTGTTTTTT.

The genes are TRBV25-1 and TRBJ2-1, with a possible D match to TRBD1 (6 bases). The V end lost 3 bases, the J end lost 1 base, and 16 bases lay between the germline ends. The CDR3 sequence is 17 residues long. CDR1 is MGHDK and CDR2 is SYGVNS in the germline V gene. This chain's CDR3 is CASSDQGTHFSYNEQFF. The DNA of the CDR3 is TGTGCCAGCAGTGATCAGGGGACACATTTTTCCTACAATGAGCAGTTCTTC.

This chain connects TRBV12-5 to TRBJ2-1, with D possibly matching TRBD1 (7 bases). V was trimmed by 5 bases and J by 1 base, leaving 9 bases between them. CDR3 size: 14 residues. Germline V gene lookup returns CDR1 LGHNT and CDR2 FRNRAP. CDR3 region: CASGAGGSYNEQFF. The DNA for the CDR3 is TGTGCTAGTGGTGCAGGGGGGTCCTACAATGAGCAGTTCTTC. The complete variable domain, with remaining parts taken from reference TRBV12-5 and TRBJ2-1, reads DARVTQTPRHKVTEMGQEVTMRCQPILGHNTVFWYRQTMMQGLELLAYFRNRAPLDDSGMPKDRFSAEMPDATLATLKIQPSEPRDSAVYFCASGAGGSYNEQFFGPGTRLTVL.

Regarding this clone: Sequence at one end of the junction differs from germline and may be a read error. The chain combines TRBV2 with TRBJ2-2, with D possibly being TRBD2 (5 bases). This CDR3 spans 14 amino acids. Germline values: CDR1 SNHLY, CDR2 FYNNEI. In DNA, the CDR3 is TGTGCCAGCAGGAAGGGATTCAACACCGGGGAGATGTTTTTT. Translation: CASRKGFNTGEMFF.

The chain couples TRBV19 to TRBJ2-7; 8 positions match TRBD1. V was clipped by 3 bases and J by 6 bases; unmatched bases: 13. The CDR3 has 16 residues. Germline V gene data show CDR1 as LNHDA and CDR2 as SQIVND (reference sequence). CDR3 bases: TGTGCCAGTAGTATCCGTGGTGGGGACAGGTCCCCCGAGCAGTACTTC. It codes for CASSIRGGDRSPEQYF.

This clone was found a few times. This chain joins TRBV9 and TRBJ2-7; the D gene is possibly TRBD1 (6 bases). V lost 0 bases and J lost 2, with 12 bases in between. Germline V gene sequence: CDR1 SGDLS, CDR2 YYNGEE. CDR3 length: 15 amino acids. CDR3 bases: TGTGCCAGCAGCGTAGCTGAAGGGGGACCCTACGAGCAGTACTTC. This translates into CASSVAEGGPYEQYF. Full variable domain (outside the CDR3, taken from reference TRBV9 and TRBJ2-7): DSGVTQTPKHLITATGQRVTLRCSPRSGDLSVYWYQQSLDQGLQFLIQYYNGEERAKGNILERFSAQQFPDLHSELNLSSLELGDSALYFCASSVAEGGPYEQYFGPGTRLTVT.

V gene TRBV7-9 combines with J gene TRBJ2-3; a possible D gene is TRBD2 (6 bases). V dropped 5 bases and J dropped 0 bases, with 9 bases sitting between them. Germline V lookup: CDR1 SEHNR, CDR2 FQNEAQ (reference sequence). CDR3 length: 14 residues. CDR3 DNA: TGTGCCAGCAGCACGGGGGAGAGCACAGATACGCAGTATTTT. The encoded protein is CASSTGESTDTQYF.

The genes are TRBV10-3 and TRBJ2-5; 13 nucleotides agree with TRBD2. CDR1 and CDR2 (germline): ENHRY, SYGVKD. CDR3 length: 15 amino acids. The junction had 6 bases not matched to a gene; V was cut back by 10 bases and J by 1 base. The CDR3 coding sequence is TGTGCCACAACCGGGACTAGCGGGGCCCAAGAGACCCAGTACTTC. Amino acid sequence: CATTGTSGAQETQYF.

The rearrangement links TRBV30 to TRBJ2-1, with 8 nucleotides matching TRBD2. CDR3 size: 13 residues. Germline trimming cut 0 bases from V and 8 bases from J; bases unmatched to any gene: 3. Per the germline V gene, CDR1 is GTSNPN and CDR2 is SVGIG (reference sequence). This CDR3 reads CAWSVRTSYEQFF. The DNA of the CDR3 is TGTGCCTGGAGTGTACGGACTAGCTATGAGCAGTTCTTC.

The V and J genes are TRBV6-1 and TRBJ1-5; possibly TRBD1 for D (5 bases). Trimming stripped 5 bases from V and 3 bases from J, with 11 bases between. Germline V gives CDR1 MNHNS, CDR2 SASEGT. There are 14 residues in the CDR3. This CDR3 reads CASSTGEINQPQHF. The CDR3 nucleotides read TGTGCCAGCAGTACGGGGGAAATCAATCAGCCCCAGCATTTT.

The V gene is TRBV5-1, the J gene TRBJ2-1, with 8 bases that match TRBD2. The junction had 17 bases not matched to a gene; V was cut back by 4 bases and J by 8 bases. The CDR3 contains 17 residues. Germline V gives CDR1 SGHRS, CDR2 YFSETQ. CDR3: CASSPGVAGLKVDEQFF. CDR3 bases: TGCGCCAGCAGCCCCGGGGTAGCGGGACTCAAAGTCGATGAGCAGTTCTTC. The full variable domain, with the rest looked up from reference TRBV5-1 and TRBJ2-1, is KAGVTQTPRYLIKTRGQQVTLSCSPISGHRSVSWYQQTPGQGLQFLFEYFSETQRNKGNFPGRFSGRQFSNSRSEMNVSTLELGDSALYLCASSPGVAGLKVDEQFFGPGTRLTVL.

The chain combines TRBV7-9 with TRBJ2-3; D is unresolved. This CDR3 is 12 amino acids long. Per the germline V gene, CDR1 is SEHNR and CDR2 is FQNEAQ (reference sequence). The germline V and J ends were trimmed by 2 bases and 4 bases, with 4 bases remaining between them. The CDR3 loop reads CASSLSSDTQYF. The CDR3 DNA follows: TGTGCCAGCAGCTTATCTTCAGATACGCAGTATTTT.

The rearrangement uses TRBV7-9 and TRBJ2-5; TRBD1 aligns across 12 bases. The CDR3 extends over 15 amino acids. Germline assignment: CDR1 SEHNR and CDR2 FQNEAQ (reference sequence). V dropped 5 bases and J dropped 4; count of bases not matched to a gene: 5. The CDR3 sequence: CASSPPGQGAETQYF. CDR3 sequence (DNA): TGTGCCAGCAGCCCCCCGGGACAGGGGGCAGAGACCCAGTACTTC.

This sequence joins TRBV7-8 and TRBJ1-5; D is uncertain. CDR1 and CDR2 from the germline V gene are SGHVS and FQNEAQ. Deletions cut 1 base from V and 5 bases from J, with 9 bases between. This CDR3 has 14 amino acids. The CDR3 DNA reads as TGTGCCAGCAGCTTAGGGGCATCGTATCAGCCCCAGCATTTT. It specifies CASSLGASYQPQHF.

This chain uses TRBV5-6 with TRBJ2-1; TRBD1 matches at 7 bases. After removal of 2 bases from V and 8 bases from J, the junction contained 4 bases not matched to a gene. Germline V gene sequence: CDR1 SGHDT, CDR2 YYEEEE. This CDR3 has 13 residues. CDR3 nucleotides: TGTGCCAGCAGCTTACTCACAGGGGATGAGCAGTTCTTC. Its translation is CASSLLTGDEQFF.

CDR3 residues: CASSFPKDRNYEQYF. The CDR3 DNA is TGTGCCAGCAGTTTCCCTAAGGACAGGAATTACGAGCAGTACTTC. This chain connects TRBV6-6 to TRBJ2-7; 7 positions match TRBD1. This CDR3 comprises 15 residues. J was trimmed by 4 bases and V by 4 bases; bases with no gene match: 10. CDR1 MNHNY and CDR2 SVGAGI come from the germline V gene (reference sequence).

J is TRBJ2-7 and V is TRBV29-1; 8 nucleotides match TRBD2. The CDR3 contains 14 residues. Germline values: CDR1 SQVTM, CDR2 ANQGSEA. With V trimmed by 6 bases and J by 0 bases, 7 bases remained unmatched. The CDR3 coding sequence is TGCAGCGTCATGACTAGCGCCAGCTCCTACGAGCAGTACTTC. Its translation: CSVMTSASSYEQYF.

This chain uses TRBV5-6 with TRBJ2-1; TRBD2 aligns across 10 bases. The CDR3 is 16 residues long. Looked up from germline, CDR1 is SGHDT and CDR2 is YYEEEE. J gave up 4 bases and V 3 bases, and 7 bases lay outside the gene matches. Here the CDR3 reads CASSSNRLAGYNEQFF. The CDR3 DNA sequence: TGTGCCAGCAGCTCCAACCGACTAGCGGGTTACAATGAGCAGTTCTTC.

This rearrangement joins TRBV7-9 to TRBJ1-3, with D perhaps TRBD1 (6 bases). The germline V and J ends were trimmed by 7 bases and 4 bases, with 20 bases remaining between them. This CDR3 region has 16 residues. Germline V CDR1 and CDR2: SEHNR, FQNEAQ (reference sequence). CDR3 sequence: CASIPPPTGTGNTIYF. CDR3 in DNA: TGTGCCAGCATCCCGCCCCCCACAGGGACGGGAAACACCATATATTTT.

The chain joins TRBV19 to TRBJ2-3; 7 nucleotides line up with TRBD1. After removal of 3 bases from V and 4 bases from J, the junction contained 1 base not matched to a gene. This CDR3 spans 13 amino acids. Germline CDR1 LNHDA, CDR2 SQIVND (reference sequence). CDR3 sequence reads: CASSITGADTQYF. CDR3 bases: TGTGCCAGTAGTATTACAGGGGCAGATACGCAGTATTTT.

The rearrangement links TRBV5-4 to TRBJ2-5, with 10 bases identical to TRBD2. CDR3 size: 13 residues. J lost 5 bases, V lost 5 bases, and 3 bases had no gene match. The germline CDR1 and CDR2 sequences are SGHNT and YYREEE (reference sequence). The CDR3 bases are TGTGCCAGCAGGCTAGCGGGGGTTGAGACCCAGTACTTC. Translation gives CASRLAGVETQYF.

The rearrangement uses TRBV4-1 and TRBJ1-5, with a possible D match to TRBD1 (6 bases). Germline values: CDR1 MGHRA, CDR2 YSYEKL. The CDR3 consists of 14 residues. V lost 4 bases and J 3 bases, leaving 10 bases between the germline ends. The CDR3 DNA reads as TGCGCCAGCAGCCCCCGGGACATCAATCAGCCCCAGCATTTT. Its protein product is CASSPRDINQPQHF.

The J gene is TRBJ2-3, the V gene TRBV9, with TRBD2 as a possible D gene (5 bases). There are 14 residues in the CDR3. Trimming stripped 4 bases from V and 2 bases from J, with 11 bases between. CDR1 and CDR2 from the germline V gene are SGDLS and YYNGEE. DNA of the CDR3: TGTGCCAGCAGCCCGGGGAGCTACACAGATACGCAGTATTTT. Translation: CASSPGSYTDTQYF.